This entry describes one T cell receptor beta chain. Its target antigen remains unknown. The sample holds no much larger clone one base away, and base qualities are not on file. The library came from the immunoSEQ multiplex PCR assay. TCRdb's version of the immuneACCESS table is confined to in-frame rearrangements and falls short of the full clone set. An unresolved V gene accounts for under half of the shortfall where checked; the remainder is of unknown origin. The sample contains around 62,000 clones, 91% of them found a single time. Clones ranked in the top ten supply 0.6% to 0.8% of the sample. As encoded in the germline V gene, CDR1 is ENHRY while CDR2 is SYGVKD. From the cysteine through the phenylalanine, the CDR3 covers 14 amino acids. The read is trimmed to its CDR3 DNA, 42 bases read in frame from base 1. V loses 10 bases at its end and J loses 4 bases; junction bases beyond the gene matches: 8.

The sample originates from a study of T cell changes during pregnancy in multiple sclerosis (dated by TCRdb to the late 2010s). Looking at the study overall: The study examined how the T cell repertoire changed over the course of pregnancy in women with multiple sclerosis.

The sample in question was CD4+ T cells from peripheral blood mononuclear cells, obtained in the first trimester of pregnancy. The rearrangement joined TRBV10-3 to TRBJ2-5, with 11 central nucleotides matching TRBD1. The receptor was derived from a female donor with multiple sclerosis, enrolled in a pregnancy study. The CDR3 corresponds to CATTPGQGGETQYF. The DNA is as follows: TGTGCCACGACCCCGGGACAGGGGGGAGAGACCCAGTACTTC.